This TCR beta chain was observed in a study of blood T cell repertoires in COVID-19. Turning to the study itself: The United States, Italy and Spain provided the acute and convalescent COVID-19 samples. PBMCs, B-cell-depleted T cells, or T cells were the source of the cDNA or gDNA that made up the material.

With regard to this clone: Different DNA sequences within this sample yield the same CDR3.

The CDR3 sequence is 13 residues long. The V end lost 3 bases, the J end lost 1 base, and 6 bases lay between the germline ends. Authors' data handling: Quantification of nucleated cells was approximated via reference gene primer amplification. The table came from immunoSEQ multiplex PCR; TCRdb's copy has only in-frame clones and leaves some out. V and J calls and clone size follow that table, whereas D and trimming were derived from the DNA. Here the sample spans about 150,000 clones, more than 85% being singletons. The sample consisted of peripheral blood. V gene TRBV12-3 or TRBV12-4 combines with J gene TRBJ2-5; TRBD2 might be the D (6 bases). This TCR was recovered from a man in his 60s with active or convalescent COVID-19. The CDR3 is CASSLRGQETQYF. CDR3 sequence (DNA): TGTGCCAGCAGTTTGCGGGGCCAAGAGACCCAGTACTTC.